This T cell receptor beta chain comes out of a study of beta chain features in type 1 diabetes. The V gene's germline CDR1 is ENHRY and CDR2 SYGVKD. CDR3 length equals 16 residues. Trimming pared 9 bases from V and 0 bases from J, leaving 18 bases between. This clone was detected only a few times. The entirety of the isolated RNA underwent reverse transcription, so expressed TCRB transcripts were sequenced. Libraries were prepared by immunoSEQ multiplex PCR; TCRdb keeps only in-frame clonotypes and omits some of them. The sample consists of hundreds of thousands of clones, over 10% of them appearing once.

The sample consisted of naive CD4+ T cells from blood. The TCR was taken from a woman between 18 and 29 years old in good health. The V and J genes are TRBV10-3 and TRBJ1-3, with D perhaps matching TRBD1 (5 bases). The CDR3 DNA reads TGTGCCATAAGTCCTGGGCAGGGCGCCTCTGGAAACACCATATATTTT. Its translation is CAISPGQGASGNTIYF.